Included here is one T cell receptor beta chain sequence, with context. This clonotype was recorded at least ten times. This clone's antigen is unknown. Qualities for individual bases were not recorded, and no much larger clone is one base off. In light of the paper, this sample's treatment or condition label describes: allogeneic hematopoietic cell transplantation with graft depleted of TCRalphabeta T cells and CD19 B cells. Transplant recipients were children who received TCRalphabeta/CD19-depleted allogeneic hematopoietic cell grafts. The CDR3 spans 13 residues, from the cysteine through the phenylalanine. Only the CDR3 region is kept as DNA, spanning 39 bases read in frame from base 1. V is clipped by 3 bases and J by 5 bases, and the sequence between their germline boundaries is 11 bases long. Reading the germline V gene (reference sequence) gives CDR1 DFQATT and CDR2 SNEGSKA. The data were taken from a study of T-cell reconstitution after alpha-beta-depleted transplantation in children (dated by TCRdb to the mid-2010s). Regarding the complete study: T-cell immune reconstitution after TCRalphabeta/CD19-depleted allogeneic hematopoietic cell transplantation in children was quantitatively tracked in the study by means of TCR repertoire profiling. The paper as a whole reports these results and caveats: Over subsequent months, a decline in hyperexpanded clone frequencies was noted, and after one year, T-cell counts and TCRbeta diversity were mostly ascribed to newly produced T cells. About two months after transplant, the apparently early recovery of alphabetaT-cell counts reportedly depended on just several hundred clones that had expanded rapidly and came from non-depleted graft cells. In some patients, the high TCRbeta diversity seen at day 60 was put down to recipient T cells and intrathymic progenitors that had survived conditioning.

The protocol used for the library was PCR. The reads were generated on an Illumina HiSeq 2500. TCR library preparation used molecular barcoding, with unique molecular identifiers applied to normalize quantification of the TCRbeta repertoire. TCRdb's own reprocessing of the public reads used fastp at Q25 and MiXCR and kept productive beta chains. Each record represents a unique CDR3 protein, reported with the most common genes and DNA among its rows. In this sample the table shows about 98,000 distinct CDR3 sequences, roughly 7.2% of which occur a single time. The top ten clonotypes cover 16% of the sample.

Specimen: PBMCs, collected before TCRalphabeta/CD19-depleted stem cell transplant. Rearrangement joined TRBV20-1 to TRBJ1-5; a confident D gene designation cannot be given. The clonotype was recovered from a boy aged 2-15 years with acute lymphoblastic leukemia, due to receive a stem cell transplant. The sequence in DNA is TGCAGTGCTAGGGCCGGGGTATATCAGCCCCAGCATTTT. This sequence encodes CSARAGVYQPQHF.